A single sample gave rise to the 17 T cell receptor beta chains below, sequenced in a study of radiation and T cells in renal cell carcinoma. Sequencing used immunoSEQ multiplex PCR; TCRdb keeps in-frame clones, though not all of them. This sample has around 140,000 clones, with about 88% found just once. The time point is: blood 4 weeks post-SBRT, at nephrectomy. Specified treatment: 15 Gy SBRT to primary tumor, nephrectomy 4 weeks later. The sequencing used blood, collected from a patient whose treatment included radiotherapy and nephrectomy. Receptor source: a woman in her forties or fifties with renal cell carcinoma.

The chain is built from TRBV4-2 and TRBJ2-7; D not resolved. This CDR3 contains 15 residues. Per the germline V gene, CDR1 is LGHNA and CDR2 is YNFKEQ. Trimming left V 0 bases short and J 3 bases short, with 12 bases between. For the CDR3, the DNA is TGTGCCAGCAGCCAAGATTCATCGTACAGCTACGAGCAGTACTTC. It specifies CASSQDSSYSYEQYF.

DNA of the CDR3: TGTGCCAGCAGCTTAGGGGCCGTCGAGTCCCAGTACTTC. Protein product: CASSLGAVESQYF. This sequence joins TRBV7-2 and TRBJ2-5, with no clear D. Trimming left V 1 base short and J 9 bases short, with 12 bases between. Germline V CDR1 and CDR2: SGHTA, FQGNSA. The CDR3 extends over 13 amino acids.

This rearrangement joins TRBV15 to TRBJ2-3; 13 nucleotides agree with TRBD2. Per germline, CDR1 LNHNV and CDR2 YYDKDF (reference sequence). V shed 5 bases and J 0 bases; nucleotides not matched to a gene: 5. This CDR3 comprises 17 residues. The DNA for the CDR3 is TGTGCCACCAGCCAAGGGACTAGCGGGACTAGCACAGATACGCAGTATTTT. This translates into CATSQGTSGTSTDTQYF. Filled out from reference TRBV15 and TRBJ2-3, the complete variable domain reads DAMVIQNPRYQVTQFGKPVTLSCSQTLNHNVMYWYQQKSSQAPKLLFHYYDKDFNNEADTPDNFQSRRPNTSFCFLDIRSPGLGDTAMYLCATSQGTSGTSTDTQYFGPGTRLTVL.

In DNA, the CDR3 is TGTGCCAGCAGCTTAGACAGGGGGCTAGTGAACACTGAAGCTTTCTTT. This translates into CASSLDRGLVNTEAFF. The chain has TRBV5-4 and TRBJ1-1; 10 nucleotides agree with TRBD1. The junction had 4 bases not matched to a gene; V was cut back by 2 bases and J by 0 bases. The CDR3 length is 16 residues. Per germline, CDR1 SGHNT and CDR2 YYREEE (reference sequence). Drawing the rest from reference TRBV5-4 and TRBJ1-1, the complete variable domain is ETGVTQSPTHLIKTRGQQVTLRCSSQSGHNTVSWYQQALGQGPQFIFQYYREEENGRGNFPPRFSGLQFPNYSSELNVNALELDDSALYLCASSLDRGLVNTEAFFGQGTRLTVV.

This rearrangement joins TRBV5-4 to TRBJ2-2; TRBD1 aligns across 7 bases. The V gene's germline CDR1 is SGHNT and CDR2 YYREEE (reference sequence). Trimming removed 0 bases from V and 1 base from J; junction bases left unmatched: 3. The CDR3 sequence is 16 residues long. The CDR3 loop is CASSLGQGGNTGELFF. Written as DNA, the CDR3 is TGTGCCAGCAGCTTGGGACAGGGCGGGAACACCGGGGAGCTGTTTTTT.

The V call is TRBV6-6, the J call TRBJ1-1, with a possible D match to TRBD1 (5 bases). From germline, CDR1 is MNHNY and CDR2 SVGAGI (reference sequence). The CDR3 length is 14 residues. Trimming removed 5 bases from V and 1 base from J, with 11 bases in between. The CDR3: CASSIQGANTEAFF. The CDR3 DNA sequence: TGTGCCAGCAGTATTCAGGGCGCGAACACTGAAGCTTTCTTT.

This chain joins TRBV5-1 and TRBJ1-4, with TRBD1 as a possible D gene (5 bases). Trimming cost V 3 bases and J 2 bases, with 14 bases left between them. Looked up from germline, CDR1 is SGHRS and CDR2 is YFSETQ. The CDR3 is made up of 16 amino acids. The CDR3 region is CASSSSGVRTNEKLFF. The CDR3 DNA reads TGCGCCAGCAGCTCCTCGGGGGTTCGGACTAATGAAAAACTGTTTTTT.

This chain uses TRBV5-4 with TRBJ2-1; TRBD2 aligns across 14 bases. Trimming removed 0 bases from V and 6 bases from J; junction bases left unmatched: 2. The CDR3 has 16 amino acids. Germline V gene data show CDR1 as SGHNT and CDR2 as YYREEE (reference sequence). CDR3 region: CASSLGGTSGSNEQFF. The DNA for the CDR3 is TGTGCCAGCAGCTTGGGTGGGACTAGCGGGAGCAATGAGCAGTTCTTC.

The chain links TRBV28 to TRBJ1-5; possible D gene TRBD1, 6 bases. The V end was cut by 3 bases, the J end by 3 bases, with 12 bases between. Germline loops: CDR1 MDHEN, CDR2 SYDVKM. This CDR3 spans 15 amino acids. The CDR3 here is CASSFYRVINQPQHF. The DNA for the CDR3 is TGTGCCAGCAGTTTCTACAGGGTAATCAATCAGCCCCAGCATTTT.

The gene calls are TRBV19 and TRBJ2-5, with 7 bases matching TRBD1. J gave up 4 bases and V 4 bases, and 12 bases lay outside the gene matches. The length of the CDR3 is 16 residues. The germline CDR1 and CDR2 sequences are LNHDA and SQIVND (reference sequence). CDR3 loop: CASSTTGTALLETQYF. In nucleotides, the CDR3 is TGTGCCAGTAGTACGACCGGGACAGCTCTGTTAGAGACCCAGTACTTC.

V usage is TRBV6-6 and J usage is TRBJ2-7; 10 nucleotides match TRBD1. The V segment lost 6 bases and the J segment 4 bases; nucleotides outside the gene matches: 12. The CDR3 covers 16 residues. Germline CDR1 and CDR2: MNHNY and SVGAGI (reference sequence). The CDR3 sequence is CASSIMVGQGVYEQYF. The CDR3 region has the DNA TGTGCCAGCAGCATCATGGTCGGACAGGGGGTTTACGAGCAGTACTTC.

V usage is TRBV11-1 and J usage is TRBJ2-3, with a weak D call TRBD2 (5 bases). V was clipped by 0 bases and J by 3 bases, with 7 bases between them. The V gene's germline CDR1 is SGHAT and CDR2 FQDESV (reference sequence). The CDR3 contains 14 residues. The chain's CDR3 is CASSLAGATDTQYF. CDR3 nucleotide sequence: TGTGCCAGCAGCTTAGCGGGAGCGACAGATACGCAGTATTTT. The whole variable domain, filled in from reference TRBV11-1 and TRBJ2-3, reads EAEVAQSPRYKITEKSQAVAFWCDPISGHATLYWYRQILGQGPELLVQFQDESVVDDSQLPKDRFSAERLKGVDSTLKIQPAELGDSAMYLCASSLAGATDTQYFGPGTRLTVL.

This chain links TRBV5-1 with TRBJ2-1; the match to TRBD2 covers 7 bases. The CDR3 is made up of 15 amino acids. The germline CDR1 and CDR2 sequences are SGHRS and YFSETQ. With V trimmed by 4 bases and J by 0 bases, 4 bases remained unmatched. The CDR3 region has the DNA TGCGCCAGCAGCACCGGCGGGAGCTCCTACAATGAGCAGTTCTTC. Translation: CASSTGGSSYNEQFF.

The chain combines TRBV14 with TRBJ1-2, with 8 bases that match TRBD1. With 0 bases clipped from V and 6 bases from J, the junction kept 6 bases outside the gene matches. The CDR3 extends over 15 amino acids. Germline CDR1 SGHDN, CDR2 FVKESK. Written as DNA, the CDR3 is TGTGCCAGCAGCCAAGATTTCGAGGGACAGGATGGCTACACCTTC. Its translation is CASSQDFEGQDGYTF.

This clone was counted once. The rearrangement links TRBV9 to TRBJ2-3, with D perhaps TRBD1 (6 bases). Trimming took 4 bases from V and 4 from J, leaving 16 bases between them. Germline V CDR1 and CDR2: SGDLS, YYNGEE. The CDR3 is made up of 15 amino acids. The CDR3 bases are TGTGCCAGCAGCCCAACCAATGGGGGCCCAGATACGCAGTATTTT. As protein: CASSPTNGGPDTQYF.

V is TRBV6-5 and J is TRBJ1-5; TRBD1 agrees at 7 bases. V shed 2 bases, J shed 6 bases, and the junction held 4 bases outside the gene matches. CDR3 size: 14 residues. The germline gives CDR1 MNHEY, CDR2 SVGAGI. CDR3 amino acids: CASSYDRAPQPQHF. CDR3 bases: TGTGCCAGCAGTTACGACAGGGCCCCTCAGCCCCAGCATTTT.

This clone was counted between two and nine times. The CDR3 region has the DNA TGTGCCAGCAGCTTAGTGACAGGGTATAATTCACCCCTCCACTTT. Translating gives CASSLVTGYNSPLHF. The chain has TRBV7-2 and TRBJ1-6; 7 nucleotides agree with TRBD1. CDR1 is SGHTA, CDR2 FQGNSA, per germline. CDR3 length: 15 amino acids. With 1 base clipped from V and 4 bases from J, the junction kept 1 base outside the gene matches.